This T cell receptor (beta chain) was found in a study of T cell repertoires in cytomegalovirus infection. This CDR3 is 15 amino acids long. V lost 6 bases to trimming and J lost 4 bases; unmatched junction nucleotides: 9. TCRdb passed the reads through MiXCR, listing each CDR3 protein once. The sample lists some 130,000 distinct CDR3 sequences; 30% to 40% were seen once. In this sample, this clonotype turned up a few times. As yet, its antigen is unknown. The chain recombines TRBV12-3 or TRBV12-4 with TRBJ2-3; 8 bases agree with TRBD2. This receptor was obtained from a human donor in good health (CMV status not recorded). Some clones in this sample may be carry-over from other donors' samples. The sample consisted of CD8+ T cells from cultured PBMCs, taken from culture after CMV antigen stimulation. CDR3 sequence reads: CASRGTSSAADTQYF. CDR3 nucleotide sequence: TGTGCCAGCAGGGGGACTAGTTCTGCCGCAGATACGCAGTATTTT.